This T cell receptor beta chain stems from a study of lymphopenia after photon versus proton radiotherapy (dated by TCRdb to 2018 to 2020). Notes on the research overall: The immunological effects of photon versus proton radiation therapy were compared in patients with gastrointestinal tumors who developed high-grade lymphopenia. The roughly 18 patients in the cohort had gastrointestinal tumors, were treated with either photon or proton therapy, and subsequently developed lymphopenia. The study aimed to characterize how the two radiation modalities differ in their impact on the immune system.

V lost 6 bases and J lost 4 bases, and the count of bases not matched to a germline gene is 2. From cysteine to phenylalanine, the CDR3 is 13 amino acids long. This entry keeps only the CDR3 DNA: 39 bases, framed from base 1. The germline V gene encodes CDR1 MDHEN and CDR2 SYDVKM. Library method: the immunoSEQ multiplex PCR assay. T cell repertoires were profiled with deep sequencing of rearranged TCR beta loci together with multiparametric flow cytometry. The table comes from immuneACCESS by way of TCRdb, which keeps in-frame sequences with V and J called. Part of the clones is missing from these tables; in studies checked, under half for an unresolved V gene and the rest for unknown reasons. The sample table holds under 7,000 clones, of which roughly nine tenths were seen once. The ten largest clones take up around 10% of the sample. Overall study results and their limits: The authors looked at the survival association only in patients who died, and they framed better survival with proton therapy as a possibility rather than a demonstrated result. After the lymphocyte count nadir, repertoires from photon-treated patients showed oligoclonal expansion, particularly of CD8+ Temra cells, and this expansion drove the decline in diversity. Relative stability during treatment was observed in proton-treated patients, whereas loss of naive T cells and TCR diversity and gain of effector/memory populations were observed in photon-treated patients. Across the cohort, a larger post-nadir drop in TCR diversity was inversely correlated with overall survival time among patients who died.

In regard to this clone: This receptor's antigen is unknown. Qualities for individual bases were not recorded, and no much larger clone is one base off.

The rearrangement joined TRBV28 to TRBJ1-2, with 10 middle bases fitting TRBD1. The clonotype originates from a man in his sixties with cholangiocarcinoma. The sequenced sample was peripheral blood, obtained from a patient treated with photon-based radiotherapy. The DNA is TGTGCCAGCAGATGGACAGGGGGCTATGGCTACACCTTC. Its protein reads: CASRWTGGYGYTF.